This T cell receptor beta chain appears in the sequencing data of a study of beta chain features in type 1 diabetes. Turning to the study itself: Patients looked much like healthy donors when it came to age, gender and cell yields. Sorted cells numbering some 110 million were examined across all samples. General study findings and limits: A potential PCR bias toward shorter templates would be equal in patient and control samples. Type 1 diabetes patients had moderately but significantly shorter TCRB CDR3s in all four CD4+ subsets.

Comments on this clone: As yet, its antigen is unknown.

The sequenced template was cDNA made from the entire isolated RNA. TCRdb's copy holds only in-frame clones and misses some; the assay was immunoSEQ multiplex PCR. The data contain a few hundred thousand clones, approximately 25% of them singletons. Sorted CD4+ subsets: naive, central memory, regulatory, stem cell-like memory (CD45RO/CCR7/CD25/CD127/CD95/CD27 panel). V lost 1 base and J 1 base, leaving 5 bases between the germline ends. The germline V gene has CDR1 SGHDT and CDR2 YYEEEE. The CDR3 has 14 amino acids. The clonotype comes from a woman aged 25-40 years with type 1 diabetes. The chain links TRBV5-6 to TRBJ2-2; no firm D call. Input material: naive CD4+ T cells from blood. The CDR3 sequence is CASSLTVNTGELFF. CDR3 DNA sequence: TGTGCCAGCAGCTTGACAGTGAACACCGGGGAGCTGTTTTTT.